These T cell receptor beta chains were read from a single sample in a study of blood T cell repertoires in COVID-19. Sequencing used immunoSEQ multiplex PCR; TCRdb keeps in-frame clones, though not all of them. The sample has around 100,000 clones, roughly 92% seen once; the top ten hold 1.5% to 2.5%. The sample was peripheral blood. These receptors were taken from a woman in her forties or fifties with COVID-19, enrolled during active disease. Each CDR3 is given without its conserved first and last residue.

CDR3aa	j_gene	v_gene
ATSRDSRGFGYGYT	TRBJ1-2	TRBV15
ASSTGQGNTEAF	TRBJ1-1	TRBV5-1
ASSLYRGNGEKLF	TRBJ1-4	TRBV27
ASSQTPGGENTEAF	TRBJ1-1	TRBV4-1
ASSQRTGTQSDTQY	TRBJ2-3	TRBV28
ASSIVEGGAGELF	TRBJ2-2	TRBV19
ASSIVIDTEAF	TRBJ1-1	TRBV19
ASSLLEGLPNEQF	TRBJ2-1	TRBV5-1
ASSSRGIGTEAF	TRBJ1-1	TRBV7-9
ASSGRQGGYGYT	TRBJ1-2	TRBV9
ASSLTGGVTEAF	TRBJ1-1	TRBV7-3
ASSFNPGSSTDTQY	TRBJ2-3	TRBV28
ASSPDSLWGEQF	TRBJ2-1	TRBV5-1
ASSGGPGGNTIY	TRBJ1-3	TRBV7-2
ASSYSKGGRAEAF	TRBJ1-1	TRBV6-6
ASSETGLGNGYT	TRBJ1-2	TRBV2
ATSPGTAYGYT	TRBJ1-2	TRBV24-1
ATSTPQGSNTEAF	TRBJ1-1	TRBV15
ASSQDRPSGGSEQF	TRBJ2-1	TRBV14
ASSPYWGVSGNTIY	TRBJ1-3	TRBV18
ASSFRGEQF	TRBJ2-1	TRBV11-3
ASSSIGGAYTQY	TRBJ2-3	TRBV27
ASSPNPGTVSNQPQH	TRBJ1-5	TRBV19
ASSNPIRQGNTGELF	TRBJ2-2	TRBV19
SALQGSKLF	TRBJ1-4	TRBV20-1
ASPGGAGNTIY	TRBJ1-3	TRBV6-5
ASSRGSYYGYT	TRBJ1-2	TRBV3-1/TRBV3-2
ASQLAGQETQY	TRBJ2-5	TRBV6-4
ASSMRQGSDTQY	TRBJ2-3	TRBV5-1
ASSSPGLEETQY	TRBJ2-5	TRBV11-2
ASSLGQGGTEAF	TRBJ1-1	TRBV11-3
ASSLFTGGNQPQH	TRBJ1-5	TRBV5-1
ASSLGQGAYNEQF	TRBJ2-1	TRBV11-3
ASSFSWGPGETQY	TRBJ2-5	TRBV7-6
ASTTPGSSGGETQY	TRBJ2-5	TRBV19
ASRTGGVGEKLF	TRBJ1-4	TRBV2
ASSYSRSARESRLSNQPQH	TRBJ1-5	TRBV6-2/TRBV6-3
ASSFPNTEAF	TRBJ1-1	TRBV12-3/TRBV12-4
ASRLGTGSYEQY	TRBJ2-7	TRBV28
ASSPRWTGLGSPLH	TRBJ1-6	TRBV7-2
ATSRDSQDRGDGYGYT	TRBJ1-2	TRBV15